This T cell receptor beta chain was captured in a study of cytomegalovirus exposure and HLA in healthy donors. Points from the study as a whole: High sensitivity and specificity were reportedly achieved when the classifier diagnosed cytomegalovirus status.

CDR3 length: 15 residues. Trimming took 0 bases from V and 0 from J, leaving 6 bases between them. Germline V gives CDR1 LNHNV, CDR2 YYDKDF (reference sequence). The method was immunoSEQ multiplex PCR; TCRdb's version includes in-frame clones alone and lacks a portion of them. The table includes some 77,000 clones, approximately 94% detected once. In regard to this clone: No antigen is known for it.

This TCR was recovered from a man aged 18 to 29 in good health and CMV-seropositive. The chain carries TRBV15 and TRBJ1-5; D uncertain. The sequencing input was PBMCs. Written as DNA, the CDR3 is TGTGCCACCAGCAGAGACAGGTATAGCAATCAGCCCCAGCATTTT. This codes for CATSRDRYSNQPQHF.